This T cell receptor beta chain was recovered during a study of T cell responses to AZD1222 COVID-19 vaccine. Assay used: immunoSEQ multiplex PCR; TCRdb lists only in-frame clones, some missing. Here the sample spans 130,000 to 150,000 clones, roughly four fifths being singletons. Study results and caveats: At study baseline, merely roughly 6 AZD1222 recipients were seropositive. Nearly half of spike-specific TCRs reportedly go after variant regions that carry no mutations. Spike regions recognized by vaccine-associated CD4 TCRs spanned the protein, led by 160-218 and 743-854.

The V and J ends lost 4 bases and 0 bases, in that order; junction bases with no gene match: 8. CDR1 and CDR2 (germline): LGHDT, YNNKEL (reference sequence). The CDR3 contains 16 residues. This clone has a single count. Its antigen remains unknown. Sequencing was performed on peripheral blood, taken on day 0 of MenACWY control vaccination. The gene calls are TRBV3-1 (or the pseudogene TRBV3-2) and TRBJ1-1, with TRBD1 matching 7 bases. The source of this sequence is an adult in good health. Here the CDR3 reads CASSPPQGPMNTEAFF. CDR3 in DNA: TGTGCCAGCAGCCCCCCACAGGGGCCGATGAACACTGAAGCTTTCTTT.